Listed here are 13 T cell receptor beta chains from one sample, sequenced in a study of blood T cell repertoires in COVID-19. The protocol was immunoSEQ multiplex PCR, while the TCRdb copy is restricted to in-frame clones and leaves out a portion. The sample yields approximately 80,000 clones, around 84% seen once. The sequenced sample consisted of peripheral blood. The receptors were gathered from a man aged 40-49 years with acute or convalescent COVID-19.

V usage is TRBV5-6 and J usage is TRBJ1-5; maybe TRBD1 (6 bases). CDR3 length: 15 amino acids. V gave up 3 bases and J gave up 1 base, with 11 bases separating them. Germline V gene data show CDR1 as SGHDT and CDR2 as YYEEEE. The CDR3 region has the DNA TGTGCCAGCAGCTACAGGGCAGGCAGCAATCAGCCCCAGCATTTT. Encoded protein: CASSYRAGSNQPQHF.

This chain connects TRBV5-6 to TRBJ1-3; no clear D. Per germline, CDR1 SGHDT and CDR2 YYEEEE. The CDR3 covers 15 residues. The V end was cut by 2 bases, the J end by 0 bases, with 9 bases between. CDR3 coding DNA: TGTGCCAGCAGCTTTACGAGTAGCTCTGGAAACACCATATATTTT. Its protein product is CASSFTSSSGNTIYF.

The chain joins TRBV27 to TRBJ2-7, with 9 bases matching TRBD1. Germline V CDR1 and CDR2: MNHEY, SMNVEV (reference sequence). V trimming: 4 bases; J trimming: 5 bases; junction bases outside the gene matches: 9. The CDR3 loop spans 15 amino acids. The CDR3 DNA reads as TGTGCCAGCAGTTCATCCGGGACAGGGAGTCACGAGCAGTACTTC. Translated, it gives CASSSSGTGSHEQYF.

V gene TRBV29-1 combines with J gene TRBJ2-3, with 10 bases matching TRBD1. Germline V gives CDR1 SQVTM, CDR2 ANQGSEA. The ends lost 0 bases at V and 3 bases at J; junction bases unmatched: 3. The CDR3 is made up of 15 amino acids. CDR3 amino acids: CSVEDRDRGTDTQYF. Written as DNA, the CDR3 is TGCAGCGTTGAAGACCGGGACAGGGGTACAGATACGCAGTATTTT.

The J gene is TRBJ2-1, the V gene TRBV19; D uncertain. V lost 2 bases to trimming and J lost 3 bases, with 11 bases between them. The CDR3 consists of 15 residues. Germline CDR1 and CDR2: LNHDA and SQIVND (reference sequence). The DNA of the CDR3 is TGTGCCAGTAGTATAAATAGACTCGTCTACAATGAGCAGTTCTTC. The encoded protein is CASSINRLVYNEQFF.

On this clone itself: Other DNA sequences of this sample code for an identical CDR3. The chain couples TRBV21-1 to TRBJ1-2; TRBD1 was called by the table and not checked on the DNA. TRBV21-1 is annotated as a pseudogene. The CDR3 covers 12 residues. CDR3 DNA: TGTGCCAGCTTGGGGCAGGGCTATGGCTACACCTTC. Translated: CASLGQGYGYTF.

The rearrangement links TRBV5-1 to TRBJ2-7, with TRBD1 as a possible D gene (6 bases). The CDR3 length is 14 residues. CDR1 and CDR2 from the germline V gene are SGHRS and YFSETQ. The V end was cut by 0 bases, the J end by 4 bases, with 11 bases between. CDR3 DNA sequence: TGCGCCAGCAGCTTGGCTGGCAGGGGTTACGAGCAGTACTTC. This sequence encodes CASSLAGRGYEQYF.

The J gene is TRBJ2-5, the V gene TRBV3-1 (or the pseudogene TRBV3-2); 8 bases fit TRBD1. CDR1 and CDR2 (germline): LGHDT, YNNKEL (reference sequence). J gave up 4 bases and V 3 bases, and 10 bases lay outside the gene matches. This CDR3 spans 16 amino acids. CDR3 nucleotides: TGTGCCAGCAGCCACATTAATCTAGACAGGGGAGAGACCCAGTACTTC. This encodes CASSHINLDRGETQYF.

This clone was counted between two and nine times. This chain links TRBV27 with TRBJ1-1; perhaps TRBD1 as D (5 bases). Between the trimmed V and J ends, which lost 3 bases and 9 bases, there was a span of 14 bases. CDR1 and CDR2 (germline): MNHEY, SMNVEV (reference sequence). This CDR3 has 13 residues. The CDR3 loop reads CASSFRQGGKAFF. CDR3 nucleotide sequence: TGTGCCAGCAGTTTTAGGCAGGGAGGGAAAGCTTTCTTT.

This chain connects TRBV12-2 to TRBJ2-3; no check of the table's D call, TRBD2, against the DNA was made. TRBV12-2 is assigned pseudogene status. There are 18 residues in the CDR3. This CDR3 is CASRLMPPSGGSTDTQYF. Here the CDR3 DNA reads TGTGCAAGTCGATTGATGCCTCCTAGCGGGGGTAGCACAGATACGCAGTATTTT.

The CDR3 bases are TGTGCCAGCAGTCGGGGTAGCCTGGGTGAGACCCAGTACTTC. Amino acids: CASSRGSLGETQYF. This chain links TRBV2 with TRBJ2-5, with a tentative D call TRBD2 (5 bases). Between the trimmed V and J ends, which lost 5 bases and 5 bases, there was a span of 15 bases. CDR1 and CDR2 (germline): SNHLY, FYNNEI. The CDR3 has 14 residues. Together with reference TRBV2 and TRBJ2-5, the CDR3 gives the full variable domain: EPEVTQTPSHQVTQMGQEVILRCVPISNHLYFYWYRQILGQKVEFLVSFYNNEISEKSEIFDDQFSVERPDGSNFTLKIRSTKLEDSAMYFCASSRGSLGETQYFGPGTRLLVL.

The chain combines TRBV6-4 with TRBJ2-1; a weak D match, TRBD1 (5 bases). The CDR3 spans 13 residues. Trimming removed 9 bases at V and 4 bases at J, with 13 bases between. Germline loops: CDR1 MRHNA, CDR2 SNTAGT. CDR3 bases: TGTGCCAGTACGACAGACCCATACAATGAGCAGTTCTTC. It specifies CASTTDPYNEQFF.

V and J are TRBV19 and TRBJ1-5; 9 bases line up with TRBD1. Unmatched junction bases numbered 2, after V lost 6 bases and J lost 2 bases. The CDR3 runs 14 residues. CDR1 is LNHDA and CDR2 is SQIVND in the germline V gene (reference sequence). CDR3 sequence (DNA): TGTGCCAGTAGGAGGACAGGGGGCAATCAGCCCCAGCATTTT. Encoded protein: CASRRTGGNQPQHF.